Each of the 10 T cell receptor gamma chains below was sequenced from the same sample in a study of gamma-delta chains in newborns, infants, children. TCRdb re-processed the reads using CATT. There are about 2,500 gamma-chain clones in the sample; more than 35% occur only once, and approximately 4.4% lies in the top ten. The specimen sequenced was blood. These receptor sequences come from a child who was a newborn, infant or young child, either healthy, febrile or measles-vaccinated (not recorded which).

The chain recombines TRGV5 with TRGJ1 or TRGJ2. TCRdb does not report a J gene; here it was assigned by matching the DNA to germline references. Germline-derived CDR1 and CDR2 are VINAFY and YDVSNSKD. This CDR3 is built from 11 residues. The junction had 2 bases not matched to a gene; V was cut back by 2 bases and J by 7 bases. CDR3: CATWDNYKKLF. CDR3 in DNA: TGTGCCACCTGGGACAACTATAAGAAACTCTTT.

The chain combines TRGV3 with TRGJ1 or TRGJ2. Germline CDR1 and CDR2: VTNTFY and YDVSTARD (reference sequence). J lost 3 bases, V lost 3 bases, and 5 bases had no gene match. The length of the CDR3 is 13 residues. CDR3 bases: TGTGCCACCTGGGACTTCATTTATTATAAGAAACTCTTT. Translating gives CATWDFIYYKKLF.

The chain joins TRGV5 to TRGJ1 or TRGJ2. The J gene is not listed in TCRdb, so it was assigned here from a DNA match to germline. CDR1 is VINAFY and CDR2 is YDVSNSKD in the germline V gene. Germline trimming cut 1 base from V and 5 bases from J; bases unmatched to any gene: 8. The CDR3 covers 14 residues. The CDR3 region is CATWDREAHYKKLF. In DNA form, the CDR3 reads TGTGCCACCTGGGACAGAGAGGCCCATTATAAGAAACTCTTT.

The chain combines TRGV4 with TRGJP2. V lost 1 base to trimming and J lost 4 bases; unmatched junction nucleotides: 0. CDR1 is EGSTGY, CDR2 YDSYTSSV, per germline. The CDR3 is 13 amino acids. DNA for the CDR3: TGTGCCACCTGGGATGGTAGTGATTGGATCAAGACGTTT. It codes for CATWDGSDWIKTF.

This chain joins TRGV4 and TRGJ1 or TRGJ2. In the absence of a J gene in TCRdb, the DNA was matched to germline to assign it here. Germline V gene data show CDR1 as EGSTGY and CDR2 as YDSYTSSV. The CDR3 extends over 12 amino acids. V trimming: 0 bases; J trimming: 11 bases; junction bases outside the gene matches: 7. The CDR3 loop is CATWDGALEKLF. The CDR3 nucleotides are TGTGCCACCTGGGATGGGGCACTGGAGAAACTCTTT.

The chain links TRGV4 to TRGJP2. Germline matching of the DNA provided the J gene here, since TCRdb leaves it blank. Germline values: CDR1 EGSTGY, CDR2 YDSYTSSV. The CDR3 is 11 amino acids. The trim removed 1 base at V and 10 bases at J, leaving 0 bases unmatched. The CDR3 loop is CATWDGWIKTF. The CDR3 DNA reads as TGTGCCACCTGGGATGGTTGGATCAAGACGTTT.

A note on this clone: Different DNA sequences within this sample yield the same CDR3. The chain carries TRGV2 and TRGJP1. Because TCRdb records no J gene, it was assigned here through a match of the DNA to germline. Losses at the gene ends were 0 bases for V and 0 bases for J; bases not matched to a gene: 13. Germline CDR1 and CDR2: EGSNGY and YDSYNSKV. This CDR3 spans 19 amino acids. The CDR3 coding sequence is TGTGCCACCTGGGACGGGCGACACTACCACTATACCACTGGTTGGTTCAAGATATTT. It codes for CATWDGRHYHYTTGWFKIF.

As concerns this clone: Distinct nucleotide sequences in the sample also encode this CDR3. The CDR3 nucleotides are TGTGCCACCTGGGACAGGCCGGAGAAACTCTTT. It codes for CATWDRPEKLF. The chain recombines TRGV3 with TRGJ1 or TRGJ2. No J gene was available from TCRdb, and it was assigned here by a germline match of the DNA. Trimming removed 0 bases from V and 11 bases from J; junction bases left unmatched: 4. Germline lookup yields CDR1 VTNTFY and CDR2 YDVSTARD (reference sequence). This CDR3 comprises 11 residues.

The chain joins TRGV3 to TRGJP2. In the absence of a J gene in TCRdb, the DNA was matched to germline to assign it here. V trimming: 2 bases; J trimming: 12 bases; junction bases outside the gene matches: 15. Germline V lookup: CDR1 VTNTFY, CDR2 YDVSTARD (reference sequence). The CDR3 totals 15 residues. The CDR3 here is CATWDITLFWRIKTF. The DNA of the CDR3 is TGTGCCACCTGGGACATAACCCTTTTTTGGCGGATCAAGACGTTT.

Points on this clone: Its ends do not fully match the called genes, so a read error is possible. The chain employs TRGV4 and TRGJP2. TCRdb lists no J gene, so it was determined here by aligning the DNA to germline. CDR1 is EGSTGY and CDR2 is YDSYTSSV in the germline V gene. This CDR3 region has 15 residues. The CDR3 nucleotides are TGTGCCACCTGGGATAGGCGGGGTAGTGATCGGATCAAGACGTTT. Protein sequence: CATWDRRGSDRIKTF.